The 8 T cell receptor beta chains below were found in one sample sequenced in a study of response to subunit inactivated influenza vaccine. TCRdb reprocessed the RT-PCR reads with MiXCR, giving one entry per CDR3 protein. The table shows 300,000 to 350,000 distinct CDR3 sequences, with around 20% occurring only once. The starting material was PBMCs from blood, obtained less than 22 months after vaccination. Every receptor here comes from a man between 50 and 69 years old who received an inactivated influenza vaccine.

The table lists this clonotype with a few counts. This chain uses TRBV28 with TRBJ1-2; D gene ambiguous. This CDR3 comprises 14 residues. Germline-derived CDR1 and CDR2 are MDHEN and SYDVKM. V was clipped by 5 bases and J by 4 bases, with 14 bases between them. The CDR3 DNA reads TGTGCCAGCAGTCCCCCTGGGAGCTTCTATGGCTACACCTTC. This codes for CASSPPGSFYGYTF.

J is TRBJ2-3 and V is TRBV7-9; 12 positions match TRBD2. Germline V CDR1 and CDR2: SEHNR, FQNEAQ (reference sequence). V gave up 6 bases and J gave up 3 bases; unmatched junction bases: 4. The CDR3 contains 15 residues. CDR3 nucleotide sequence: TGTGCCAGCAGTCAGACTAGCGGGGGTACAGATACGCAGTATTTT. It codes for CASSQTSGGTDTQYF. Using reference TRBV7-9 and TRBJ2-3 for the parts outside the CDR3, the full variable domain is DTGVSQNPRHKITKRGQNVTFRCDPISEHNRLYWYRQTLGQGPEFLTYFQNEAQLEKSRLLSDRFSAERPKGSFSTLEIQRTEQGDSAMYLCASSQTSGGTDTQYFGPGTRLTVL.

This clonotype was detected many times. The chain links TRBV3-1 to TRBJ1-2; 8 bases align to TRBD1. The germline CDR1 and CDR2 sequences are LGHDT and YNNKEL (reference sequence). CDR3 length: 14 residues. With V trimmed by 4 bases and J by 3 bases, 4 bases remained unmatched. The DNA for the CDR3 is TGTGCCAGCAGCCTGAGGACAGGGTACTATGGCTACACCTTC. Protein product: CASSLRTGYYGYTF.

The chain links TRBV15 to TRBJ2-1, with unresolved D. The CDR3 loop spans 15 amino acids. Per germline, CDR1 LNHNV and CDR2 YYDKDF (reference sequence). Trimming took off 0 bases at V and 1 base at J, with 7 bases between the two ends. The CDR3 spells CATSRDKGSYNEQFF. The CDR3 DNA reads TGTGCCACCAGCAGAGATAAGGGATCCTACAATGAGCAGTTCTTC.

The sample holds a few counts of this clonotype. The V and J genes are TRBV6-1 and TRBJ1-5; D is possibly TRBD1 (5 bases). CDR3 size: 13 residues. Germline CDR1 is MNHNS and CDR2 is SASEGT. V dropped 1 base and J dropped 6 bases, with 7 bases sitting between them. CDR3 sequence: CASSEGGVQPQHF. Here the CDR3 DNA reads TGTGCCAGCAGTGAAGGGGGGGTTCAGCCCCAGCATTTT.

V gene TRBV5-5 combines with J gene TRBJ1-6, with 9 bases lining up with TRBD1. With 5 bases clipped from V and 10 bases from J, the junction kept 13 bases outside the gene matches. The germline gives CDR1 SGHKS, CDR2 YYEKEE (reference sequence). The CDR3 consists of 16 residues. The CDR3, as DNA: TGTGCCAGCAGTCCCGAACCGGGACAGGGTTGGTCACCCCTCCACTTT. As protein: CASSPEPGQGWSPLHF. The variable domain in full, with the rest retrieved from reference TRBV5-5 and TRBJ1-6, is DAGVTQSPTHLIKTRGQQVTLRCSPISGHKSVSWYQQVLGQGPQFIFQYYEKEERGRGNFPDRFSARQFPNYSSELNVNALLLGDSALYLCASSPEPGQGWSPLHFGNGTRLTVT.

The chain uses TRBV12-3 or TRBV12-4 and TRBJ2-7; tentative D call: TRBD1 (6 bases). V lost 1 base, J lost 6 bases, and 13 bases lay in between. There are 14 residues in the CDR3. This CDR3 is CASSLGTADFEQYF. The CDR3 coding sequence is TGTGCCAGCAGTTTAGGGACAGCTGACTTCGAGCAGTACTTC.

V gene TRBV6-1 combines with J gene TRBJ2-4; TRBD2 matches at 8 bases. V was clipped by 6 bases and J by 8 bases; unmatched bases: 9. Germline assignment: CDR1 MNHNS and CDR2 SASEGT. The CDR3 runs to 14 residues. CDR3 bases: TGTGCCAGCAGGATTAGCGGGACTTTTGACATTCAGTACTTC. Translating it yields CASRISGTFDIQYF.